A single sample is the source of the 15 T cell receptor beta chains below, sequenced in a study of EBV T-cell therapy then PD-1 blockade in nasopharyngeal carcinoma. Treatment reported: AdE1-LMPpoly-expanded autologous EBV-specific T-cell therapy followed by anti-PD-1 nivolumab. No antigen has been identified for these receptors. This table comes from immunoSEQ multiplex PCR, and its TCRdb copy is limited to in-frame clones, with some not included. Altogether approximately 25,000 clones are present, about 87% being singletons, with the ten largest covering around 30%. The specimen was CD8+ T cells from blood, collected between days 50 and 65 from a patient whose treatment included autologous EBV-specific T cells and nivolumab. The receptor source for this set is a man in his forties or fifties with nasopharyngeal carcinoma.

The chain is built from TRBV27 and TRBJ2-1; D might be TRBD2 (6 bases). Germline V gene data show CDR1 as MNHEY and CDR2 as SMNVEV (reference sequence). V was cut by 5 bases and J by 9 bases, with 11 bases left in between. The CDR3 runs to 12 residues. The CDR3 spells CASSGRRSEQFF. The CDR3 coding sequence is TGTGCCAGCAGTGGGAGGAGGAGTGAGCAGTTCTTC.

The chain recombines TRBV9 with TRBJ1-2; D uncertain. Germline V CDR1 and CDR2: SGDLS, YYNGEE. The V end lost 3 bases, the J end lost 4 bases, and 1 base lay between the germline ends. This CDR3 is 10 amino acids long. The CDR3 loop reads CASSGYGYTF. The CDR3 region has the DNA TGTGCCAGCAGCGGCTATGGCTACACCTTC.

The chain couples TRBV10-3 to TRBJ2-2; D is possibly TRBD2 (5 bases). The germline CDR1 and CDR2 sequences are ENHRY and SYGVKD. V lost 2 bases, J lost 6 bases, and 10 bases lay in between. This CDR3 comprises 14 residues. The CDR3 nucleotides are TGTGCCATCAGTGAGGAGTCGGGGTCCGGGGAGCTGTTTTTT. Amino acid sequence: CAISEESGSGELFF.

V is TRBV6-5 and J is TRBJ1-2; weak D call: TRBD1 (5 bases). The CDR3 spans 14 residues. V lost 7 bases to trimming and J lost 3 bases, with 15 bases between them. Germline CDR1 and CDR2: MNHEY and SVGAGI. The CDR3 nucleotides are TGTGCCAGCAAGCGGGACCCTCCGTACTATGGCTACACCTTC. Its translation: CASKRDPPYYGYTF.

The chain is built from TRBV5-4 and TRBJ1-2; the D is unclear. The CDR3 spans 15 residues. CDR1 and CDR2 (germline): SGHNT, YYREEE (reference sequence). V dropped 0 bases and J dropped 3 bases, with 12 bases sitting between them. As DNA, the CDR3 is TGTGCCAGCAGCTTGGATTTCGGGGATGACTATGGCTACACCTTC. Amino acids: CASSLDFGDDYGYTF. The full variable domain, with the rest looked up from reference TRBV5-4 and TRBJ1-2, is ETGVTQSPTHLIKTRGQQVTLRCSSQSGHNTVSWYQQALGQGPQFIFQYYREEENGRGNFPPRFSGLQFPNYSSELNVNALELDDSALYLCASSLDFGDDYGYTFGSGTRLTVV.

This chain joins TRBV7-2 and TRBJ2-7; D is unresolved. The germline V and J ends were trimmed by 1 base and 3 bases, with 7 bases remaining between them. The CDR3 loop spans 13 amino acids. Germline loops: CDR1 SGHTA, CDR2 FQGNSA. The chain's CDR3 is CASSLVQNYEQYF. CDR3 sequence (DNA): TGTGCCAGCAGCTTAGTACAGAACTACGAGCAGTACTTC.

The rearrangement links TRBV5-6 to TRBJ1-1, with unresolved D. The CDR3 sequence is 15 residues long. Germline CDR1 is SGHDT and CDR2 is YYEEEE. Trimming took 0 bases from V and 3 from J, leaving 12 bases between them. The CDR3 nucleotides are TGTGCCAGCAGCTTGGGTGGAGCGTTGGACACTGAAGCTTTCTTT. Residues: CASSLGGALDTEAFF.

The chain uses TRBV2 and TRBJ2-4; no definite D call. This CDR3 has 13 residues. The germline V gene has CDR1 SNHLY and CDR2 FYNNEI. With 1 base removed from V and 7 bases from J, the gap between germline ends came to 8 bases. CDR3 in DNA: TGTGCCAGCAGTGAAGGGCCCTGGAACATTCAGTACTTC. Amino acids: CASSEGPWNIQYF.

The rearrangement joins TRBV7-8 to TRBJ2-3; D may match TRBD1 or TRBD2 (5 bases each). The CDR3 totals 17 residues. V lost 5 bases and J lost 6, with 24 bases in between. Germline CDR1 and CDR2: SGHVS and FQNEAQ. In DNA, the CDR3 is TGTGCCAGCAGCGGCCTCGGGGTGGGGGAGTTGTTCGATACGCAGTATTTT. This sequence encodes CASSGLGVGELFDTQYF.

The rearrangement uses TRBV5-1 and TRBJ1-6; 7 bases are shared with TRBD1. Trimming cost V 3 bases and J 10 bases; bases outside gene matches: 7. Germline V gives CDR1 SGHRS, CDR2 YFSETQ. The CDR3 has 14 amino acids. The CDR3 sequence is CASSSHRGGSPLHF. In DNA form, the CDR3 reads TGCGCCAGCAGCTCGCACAGGGGTGGGTCACCCCTCCACTTT.

The chain is built from TRBV28 and TRBJ1-1; tentatively, D is TRBD1 (5 bases). CDR3 size: 14 residues. In germline, CDR1 is MDHEN, CDR2 SYDVKM. Between the trimmed V and J ends, which lost 6 bases and 1 base, there was a span of 12 bases. CDR3 coding DNA: TGTGCCAGCAGGGTGCAGGGAGGGAACACTGAAGCTTTCTTT. It is translated as CASRVQGGNTEAFF.

The rearrangement joins TRBV6-5 to TRBJ1-1; 9 bases line up with TRBD1. The length of the CDR3 is 15 residues. Germline lookup yields CDR1 MNHEY and CDR2 SVGAGI. The trim removed 5 bases at V and 3 bases at J, leaving 7 bases unmatched. DNA for the CDR3: TGTGCCAGCAGTCCCTACAGGGGGCTGGACACTGAAGCTTTCTTT. Its protein product is CASSPYRGLDTEAFF.

The rearrangement uses TRBV5-5 and TRBJ1-6, with a weak D call TRBD1 (6 bases). Germline V gives CDR1 SGHKS, CDR2 YYEKEE (reference sequence). This CDR3 has 16 residues. Trimming took off 4 bases at V and 2 bases at J, with 13 bases between the two ends. This CDR3 is CASSTSDRTYNSPLHF. CDR3 coding DNA: TGTGCCAGCAGCACCTCGGACAGAACCTATAATTCACCCCTCCACTTT. Full variable domain (remainder filled in from reference TRBV5-5 and TRBJ1-6): DAGVTQSPTHLIKTRGQQVTLRCSPISGHKSVSWYQQVLGQGPQFIFQYYEKEERGRGNFPDRFSARQFPNYSSELNVNALLLGDSALYLCASSTSDRTYNSPLHFGNGTRLTVT.

The genes are TRBV2 and TRBJ1-2, with 7 bases identical to TRBD1. V gave up 7 bases and J gave up 0 bases; unmatched junction bases: 8. Germline loops: CDR1 SNHLY, CDR2 FYNNEI. The CDR3 length is 15 residues. CDR3: CASTIDRDSNYGYTF. The CDR3 bases are TGTGCCAGCACAATAGACAGGGATTCTAACTATGGCTACACCTTC. The full variable domain, with the rest looked up from reference TRBV2 and TRBJ1-2, is EPEVTQTPSHQVTQMGQEVILRCVPISNHLYFYWYRQILGQKVEFLVSFYNNEISEKSEIFDDQFSVERPDGSNFTLKIRSTKLEDSAMYFCASTIDRDSNYGYTFGSGTRLTVV.

CDR3 in amino acids: CASSFMMENTEAFF. CDR3 DNA sequence: TGTGCCAGCAGCTTTATGATGGAGAACACTGAAGCTTTCTTT. The chain is built from TRBV5-4 and TRBJ1-1; D is uncertain. The germline V gene encodes CDR1 SGHNT and CDR2 YYREEE (reference sequence). V lost 2 bases to trimming and J lost 1 base, with 9 bases between them. The CDR3 has 14 amino acids.